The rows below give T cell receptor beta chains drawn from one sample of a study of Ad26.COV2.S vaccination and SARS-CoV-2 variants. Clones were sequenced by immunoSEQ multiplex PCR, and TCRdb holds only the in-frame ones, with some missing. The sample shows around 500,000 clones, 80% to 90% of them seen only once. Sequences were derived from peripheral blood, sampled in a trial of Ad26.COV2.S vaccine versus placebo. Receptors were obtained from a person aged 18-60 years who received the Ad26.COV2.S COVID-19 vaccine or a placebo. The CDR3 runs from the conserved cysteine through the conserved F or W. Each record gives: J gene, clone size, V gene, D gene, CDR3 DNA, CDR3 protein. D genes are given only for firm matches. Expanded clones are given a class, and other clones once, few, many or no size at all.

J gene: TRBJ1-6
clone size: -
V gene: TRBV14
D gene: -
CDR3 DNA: TGTGCCAGCAGCCTAACAGGATCTCCTGCTTCACCCCTCCACTTT
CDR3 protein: CASSLTGSPASPLHF

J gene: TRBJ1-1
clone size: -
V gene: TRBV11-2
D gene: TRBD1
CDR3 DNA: TGTGCCAGCAGGAATACAGGGGGGTCCACTGAAGCTTTCTTT
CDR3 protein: CASRNTGGSTEAFF

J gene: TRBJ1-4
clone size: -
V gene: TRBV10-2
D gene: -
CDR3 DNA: TGCGCCAGCAGTGACACGGGGTTAGGCGAAAAACTGTTTTTT
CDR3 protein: CASSDTGLGEKLFF

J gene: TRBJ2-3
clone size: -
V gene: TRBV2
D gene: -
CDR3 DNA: TGTGCCAGCAGTGAGGCGATCACAGATACGCAGTATTTT
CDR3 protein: CASSEAITDTQYF

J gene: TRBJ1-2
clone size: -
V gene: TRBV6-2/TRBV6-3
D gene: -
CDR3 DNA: TGTGCCAGCAGCCAGAGGACATTCGGAGGCTACACCTTC
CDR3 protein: CASSQRTFGGYTF

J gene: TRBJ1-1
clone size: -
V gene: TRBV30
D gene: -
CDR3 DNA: TGTGCCTGGGCGCCGGACTGGAACACTGAAGCTTTCTTT
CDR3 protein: CAWAPDWNTEAFF

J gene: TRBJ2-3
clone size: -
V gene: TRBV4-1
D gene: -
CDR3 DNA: TGCGCCAGCGACCAGGGGGGGACAGATACGCAGTATTTT
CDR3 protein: CASDQGGTDTQYF

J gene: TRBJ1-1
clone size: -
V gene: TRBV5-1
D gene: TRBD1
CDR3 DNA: TGCGCCAGCAGCTCAGGGACAGGGACGGCTTTCTTT
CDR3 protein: CASSSGTGTAFF

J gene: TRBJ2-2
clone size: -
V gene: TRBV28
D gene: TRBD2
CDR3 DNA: TGTGCCAGCAGTACTCCTTTAGCGGGACTTGGCACCGGGGAGCTGTTTTTT
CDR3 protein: CASSTPLAGLGTGELFF

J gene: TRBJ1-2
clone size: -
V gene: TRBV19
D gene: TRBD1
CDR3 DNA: TGTGCCAGTAGTACAGACAGGGTCGCTGGTGGCTACACCTTC
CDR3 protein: CASSTDRVAGGYTF

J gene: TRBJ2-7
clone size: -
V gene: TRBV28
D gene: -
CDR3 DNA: TGTGCCAGCAGTCCCGTAGAGACCCCAGAATACGAGCAGTACTTC
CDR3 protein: CASSPVETPEYEQYF

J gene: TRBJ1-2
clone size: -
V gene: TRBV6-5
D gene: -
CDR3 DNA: TGTGCCAGCGGACCCGGGAGGGTCTATGGCTACACCTTC
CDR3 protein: CASGPGRVYGYTF

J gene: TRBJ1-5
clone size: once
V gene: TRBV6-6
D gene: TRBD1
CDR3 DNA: TGTGCCAGCAGTCAGCACCGGGACAGGGATTATGAACTGGATCAGCCCCAGCATTTT
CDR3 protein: CASSQHRDRDYELDQPQHF

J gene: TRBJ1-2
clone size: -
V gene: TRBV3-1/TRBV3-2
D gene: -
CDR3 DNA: TGTGCCAGCAGCCTTAATCATGGAGCTAACTATGGCTACACCTTC
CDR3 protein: CASSLNHGANYGYTF

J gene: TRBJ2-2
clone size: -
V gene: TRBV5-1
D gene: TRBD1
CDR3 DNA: TGCGCCAGCAGCTTCCGGACAGGGACGAACACCGGGGAGCTGTTTTTT
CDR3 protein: CASSFRTGTNTGELFF

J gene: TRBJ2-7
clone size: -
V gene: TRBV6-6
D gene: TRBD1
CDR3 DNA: TGTGCCAGCAGTCGACTCGGGCGGGGGACAGGGGAATACGAGCAGTACTTC
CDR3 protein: CASSRLGRGTGEYEQYF